A selection of T cell receptor beta chains follows, all from one sample in a study of blood T cell repertoires in COVID-19. The protocol was immunoSEQ multiplex PCR, while the TCRdb copy is restricted to in-frame clones and leaves out a portion. The sample records some 300,000 clones, 88% being singletons. The sample was PBMCs or T cells enriched from blood (not recorded which). The receptors come from a woman aged 55-75 years in a cohort exposed to, infected with or recovered from COVID-19 (not recorded which). Each CDR3 is given without its conserved first and last residue. A D gene is named only where the DNA matches it firmly. Clone size is given for some rows only: seen once, a few or many times, or a class if the clone is expanded.

cdr3_length,d_call,j_call,clone_size,v_call,cdr3_aa
11,.,TRBJ2-4,.,TRBV29-1,SVESGQKNIQY
15,.,TRBJ1-3,few,TRBV9,ASSVGGRTLSGNTIY
12,.,TRBJ2-2,few,TRBV19,ASTLGQTRGELF
14,TRBD1,TRBJ1-5,.,TRBV18,ASSPSGQGTRQPQH
12,.,TRBJ1-3,.,TRBV18,ASSQGATGNTIY
12,.,TRBJ2-7,.,TRBV2,ASSGQGPSYEQY
14,.,TRBJ2-1,once,TRBV7-2,ASSLEGSGSYNEQF
10,.,TRBJ2-1,.,TRBV6-5,ASRTTVDEQF
12,TRBD1,TRBJ2-7,.,TRBV11-2,ASSLFDREYEQY
13,TRBD2,TRBJ2-1,.,TRBV27,ASSSRLAGTNEQF
13,TRBD2,TRBJ2-1,.,TRBV14,ASSQGSGRVNEQF
12,TRBD1,TRBJ1-3,.,TRBV5-6,ASRRTGEENTIY
11,.,TRBJ2-5,once,TRBV7-2,ASSLGQGETQY
17,.,TRBJ2-5,.,TRBV7-3,ASSKWGGTKRSDQETQY
10,TRBD1,TRBJ1-1,.,TRBV7-9,ASSIGTGEAF
13,TRBD1,TRBJ2-7,.,TRBV28,ASSSGGTGSYEQY
16,TRBD2,TRBJ2-2,.,TRBV28,ASSFPFRVAGGPGELF
12,.,TRBJ2-3,.,TRBV10-1,ASSEERRTDTQY
13,.,TRBJ2-2,.,TRBV4-2,ASSQAKQNTGELF
17,TRBD2,TRBJ2-2,.,TRBV9,ASSARPEIAGGEPGELF
15,TRBD2,TRBJ2-5,.,TRBV14,ASRPTSGERNWETQY
16,TRBD2,TRBJ2-1,.,TRBV3-1/TRBV3-2,ASSQGLADDPKYNEQF
16,TRBD1,TRBJ1-6,.,TRBV19,ASTYRTGKSSYNSPLH
13,.,TRBJ1-2,.,TRBV6-1,ASSDPSSDWRGYT
14,.,TRBJ1-4,.,TRBV25-1,ASSELSVGGIEKLF
14,TRBD2,TRBJ2-3,.,TRBV7-2,ASSQGLVVSTDTQY
16,TRBD1,TRBJ2-3,few,TRBV7-8,ASSYRDRGVRGTDTQY
13,.,TRBJ2-6,.,TRBV28,ASSLRPSGANVLT
15,TRBD1,TRBJ2-5,.,TRBV6-2/TRBV6-3,ASSYSRTGGLQETQY
12,.,TRBJ1-5,.,TRBV19,ASSTGNSNQPQH
11,TRBD1,TRBJ1-2,.,TRBV5-5,ASSSTGEGGYT
11,TRBD1,TRBJ2-4,.,TRBV19,ASSPGPGQVKY
13,TRBD1,TRBJ1-5,.,TRBV2,ASSEDRGASQPQH
12,TRBD1,TRBJ1-5,.,TRBV7-2,ASSSTGPHQPQH
13,.,TRBJ2-2,.,TRBV18,ASSPIAFRTGELF
13,.,TRBJ2-3,many,TRBV7-9,ASSLTSFGTDTQY
9,.,TRBJ1-2,.,TRBV2,ASREFYGYT
13,.,TRBJ1-1,.,TRBV10-3,AISESPGSMSEAF
12,TRBD1,TRBJ2-7,.,TRBV24-1,ATRGMTGGYEQY
12,.,TRBJ2-3,.,TRBV2,ASRASPLTDTQY
14,TRBD1,TRBJ2-5,.,TRBV28,ASSSGTGVPQETQY
12,TRBD1,TRBJ1-5,.,TRBV19,ASRHGQANQPQH
11,TRBD1,TRBJ1-2,once,TRBV3-1/TRBV3-2,ASSQGDRAGYT
13,.,TRBJ2-7,.,TRBV19,ASSIGGSQLYEQY
11,.,TRBJ1-1,once,TRBV30,AWSVRSGTEAF